This TCR beta chain originates from a study of read filtering for tumor transcriptome and immune sequencing. Study results and limitations: RNA-seq captured clonotypes less deeply and reliably than IR-seq.

There are 14 residues in the CDR3. Germline loops: CDR1 SGHRS, CDR2 YFSETQ. The V and J ends lost 4 bases and 8 bases, in that order; junction bases with no gene match: 12. This clonotype was detected many times. What it recognizes is unknown. This library used approximately 0.4 ug RNA and molecular barcoded adaptors spanning alpha/delta and beta/gamma chains. Each CDR3 protein gets one entry after TCRdb re-called the reads with MiXCR. The table records 45,000 to 50,000 distinct CDR3 sequences, about an eighth of them present only once. Sequenced material: a population of CD138-negative cells sorted from bone marrow. This chain uses TRBV5-1 with TRBJ2-7, with 7 bases aligning to TRBD1. This clonotype was sampled from a donor at least 40 years old with multiple myeloma. The CDR3 sequence: CASSPTGTENQQYF. In nucleotides, the CDR3 is TGCGCCAGCAGCCCCACCGGGACAGAGAACCAGCAGTACTTC.